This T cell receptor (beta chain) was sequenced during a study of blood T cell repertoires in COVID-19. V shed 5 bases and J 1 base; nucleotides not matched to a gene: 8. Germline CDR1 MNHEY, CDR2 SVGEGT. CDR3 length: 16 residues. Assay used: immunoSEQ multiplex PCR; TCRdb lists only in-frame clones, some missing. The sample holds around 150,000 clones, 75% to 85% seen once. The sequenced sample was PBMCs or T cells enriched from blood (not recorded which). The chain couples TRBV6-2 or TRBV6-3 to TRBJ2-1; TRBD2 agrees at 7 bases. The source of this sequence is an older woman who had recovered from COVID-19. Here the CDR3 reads CASSPLTGGSYNEQFF. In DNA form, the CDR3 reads TGTGCCAGCAGTCCCCTGACGGGGGGATCCTACAATGAGCAGTTCTTC.